These T cell receptor beta chains were read from a single sample in a study of siplizumab effects on memory and regulatory T cells. Measured with immunoSEQ multiplex PCR; TCRdb has only the in-frame clones, and not every one. The sample consists of about 100,000 clones, over 90% of them appearing once. What was sequenced was Tregs sorted from blood. Every receptor here comes from a human donor in good health. Each CDR3 is given with its conserved first and last residue. D genes are given only for firm matches. Part of the rows lack a size; the others show once, few, many or a class for expanded clones.

v_call: TRBV5-6
cdr3_length: 15
clone_size: -
d_call: TRBD1
j_call: TRBJ2-7
cdr3_aa: CASSWTTGFWDEQYF
cdr3_nt: TGTGCCAGCAGCTGGACGACAGGGTTCTGGGACGAGCAGTACTTC

v_call: TRBV30
cdr3_length: 14
clone_size: -
d_call: TRBD1
j_call: TRBJ2-7
cdr3_aa: CAWDRGTGGYEQYF
cdr3_nt: TGTGCCTGGGATCGTGGGACAGGGGGCTACGAGCAGTACTTC

v_call: TRBV2
cdr3_length: 14
clone_size: -
d_call: -
j_call: TRBJ2-7
cdr3_aa: CASSEPLYPYEQYF
cdr3_nt: TGTGCCAGCAGCGAACCCCTTTACCCCTACGAGCAGTACTTC

v_call: TRBV5-1
cdr3_length: 15
clone_size: -
d_call: -
j_call: TRBJ2-1
cdr3_aa: CASSSPAGVYNEQFF
cdr3_nt: TGCGCCAGCAGCTCCCCGGCAGGAGTTTACAATGAGCAGTTCTTC

v_call: TRBV30
cdr3_length: 13
clone_size: -
d_call: -
j_call: TRBJ2-1
cdr3_aa: CAWSVLDYNEQFF
cdr3_nt: TGTGCCTGGAGTGTACTGGACTACAATGAGCAGTTCTTC

v_call: TRBV5-6
cdr3_length: 16
clone_size: -
d_call: TRBD2
j_call: TRBJ2-3
cdr3_aa: CASSLVAGGLMDTQYF
cdr3_nt: TGTGCCAGCAGCTTGGTAGCGGGGGGGCTCATGGATACGCAGTATTTT

v_call: TRBV5-5
cdr3_length: 14
clone_size: -
d_call: TRBD2
j_call: TRBJ2-5
cdr3_aa: CASSYGGGWETQYF
cdr3_nt: TGTGCCAGCAGCTATGGGGGAGGGTGGGAGACCCAGTACTTC

v_call: TRBV5-4
cdr3_length: 16
clone_size: -
d_call: TRBD1
j_call: TRBJ1-2
cdr3_aa: CASSLPSRGPNYGYTF
cdr3_nt: TGTGCCAGCAGCCTGCCCTCGAGGGGGCCTAACTATGGCTACACCTTC

v_call: TRBV19
cdr3_length: 13
clone_size: -
d_call: -
j_call: TRBJ1-1
cdr3_aa: CASSIDRDTEAFF
cdr3_nt: TGTGCCAGTAGTATAGACAGAGACACTGAAGCTTTCTTT

v_call: TRBV30
cdr3_length: 11
clone_size: few
d_call: -
j_call: TRBJ2-4
cdr3_aa: CAWSAPVVQYF
cdr3_nt: TGTGCCTGGTCTGCGCCGGTAGTTCAGTACTTC

v_call: TRBV6-6
cdr3_length: 14
clone_size: -
d_call: TRBD2
j_call: TRBJ2-3
cdr3_aa: CASSYNGGTDTQYF
cdr3_nt: TGTGCCAGCAGTTATAACGGGGGGACAGATACGCAGTATTTT

v_call: TRBV5-6
cdr3_length: 14
clone_size: -
d_call: -
j_call: TRBJ1-5
cdr3_aa: CASSFGTGSEPQHF
cdr3_nt: TGTGCCAGCAGCTTTGGAACAGGGAGCGAGCCCCAGCATTTT

v_call: TRBV6-4
cdr3_length: 14
clone_size: -
d_call: -
j_call: TRBJ1-1
cdr3_aa: CAGSDGGSGTEAFF
cdr3_nt: TGTGCCGGCAGTGACGGGGGTTCGGGCACTGAAGCTTTCTTT

v_call: TRBV27
cdr3_length: 15
clone_size: -
d_call: -
j_call: TRBJ1-5
cdr3_aa: CASGQGVRGNQPQHF
cdr3_nt: TGTGCCAGCGGGCAGGGCGTTCGGGGCAATCAGCCCCAGCATTTT

v_call: TRBV6-1
cdr3_length: 13
clone_size: -
d_call: -
j_call: TRBJ1-1
cdr3_aa: CASRATVKVEAFF
cdr3_nt: TGTGCCAGCAGAGCGACCGTTAAGGTTGAAGCTTTCTTT

v_call: TRBV18
cdr3_length: 15
clone_size: once
d_call: -
j_call: TRBJ2-5
cdr3_aa: CASSSYREYQETQYF
cdr3_nt: TGTGCCAGCTCGAGCTACAGGGAGTACCAAGAGACCCAGTACTTC

v_call: TRBV5-1
cdr3_length: 15
clone_size: -
d_call: -
j_call: TRBJ1-6
cdr3_aa: CASSLVPGNGSPLHF
cdr3_nt: TGCGCCAGCAGCTTGGTTCCGGGCAACGGTTCACCCCTCCACTTT

v_call: TRBV28
cdr3_length: 14
clone_size: -
d_call: -
j_call: TRBJ1-1
cdr3_aa: CASSLPRARTEAFF
cdr3_nt: TGTGCCAGCAGTCTCCCCCGGGCTCGCACTGAAGCTTTCTTT

v_call: TRBV7-8
cdr3_length: 15
clone_size: -
d_call: -
j_call: TRBJ1-2
cdr3_aa: CASSSQAGSGYGYTF
cdr3_nt: TGTGCCAGCAGCTCACAGGCTGGGTCTGGCTATGGCTACACCTTC

v_call: TRBV5-1
cdr3_length: 14
clone_size: -
d_call: -
j_call: TRBJ2-7
cdr3_aa: CASSFGSGLYEQYF
cdr3_nt: TGCGCCAGCAGCTTCGGCAGTGGGCTCTACGAGCAGTACTTC

v_call: TRBV29-1
cdr3_length: 13
clone_size: -
d_call: -
j_call: TRBJ1-1
cdr3_aa: CSVVIIGATEAFF
cdr3_nt: TGCAGCGTTGTTATAATCGGGGCCACTGAAGCTTTCTTT

v_call: TRBV7-2
cdr3_length: 15
clone_size: once
d_call: -
j_call: TRBJ1-2
cdr3_aa: CASSLILKANYGYTF
cdr3_nt: TGTGCCAGCAGCTTAATCTTGAAGGCTAACTATGGCTACACCTTC

v_call: TRBV7-2
cdr3_length: 13
clone_size: once
d_call: TRBD2
j_call: TRBJ2-7
cdr3_aa: CASSPGRGGEQYF
cdr3_nt: TGTGCCAGCAGCCCAGGCCGGGGGGGCGAGCAGTACTTC

v_call: TRBV5-1
cdr3_length: 14
clone_size: -
d_call: -
j_call: TRBJ2-1
cdr3_aa: CASSPPTAVDEQFF
cdr3_nt: TGCGCCAGCAGCCCTCCCACAGCCGTAGATGAGCAGTTCTTC

v_call: TRBV5-4
cdr3_length: 15
clone_size: -
d_call: TRBD2
j_call: TRBJ2-3
cdr3_aa: CASSSSGGAARPQYF
cdr3_nt: TGTGCCAGCAGCTCCAGCGGGGGGGCCGCCCGGCCGCAGTATTTT

v_call: TRBV4-1
cdr3_length: 15
clone_size: -
d_call: -
j_call: TRBJ2-7
cdr3_aa: CASSPRASRNYEQYF
cdr3_nt: TGCGCCAGCAGCCCCCGGGCCAGCAGAAACTACGAGCAGTACTTC

v_call: TRBV18
cdr3_length: 15
clone_size: -
d_call: -
j_call: TRBJ2-2
cdr3_aa: CASSTRTMPTGELFF
cdr3_nt: TGTGCCAGCTCAACACGGACAATGCCGACCGGGGAGCTGTTTTTT

v_call: TRBV9
cdr3_length: 15
clone_size: -
d_call: -
j_call: TRBJ2-3
cdr3_aa: CASSVGLSGTDTQYF
cdr3_nt: TGTGCCAGCAGCGTCGGATTAAGTGGCACAGATACGCAGTATTTT

v_call: TRBV20-1
cdr3_length: 11
clone_size: once
d_call: -
j_call: TRBJ2-5
cdr3_aa: CSARAQETQYF
cdr3_nt: TGCAGTGCTAGAGCCCAAGAGACCCAGTACTTC

v_call: TRBV6-1
cdr3_length: 14
clone_size: -
d_call: -
j_call: TRBJ2-4
cdr3_aa: CASSEVSGAAIQYF
cdr3_nt: TGTGCCAGCAGTGAAGTATCGGGGGCGGCCATTCAGTACTTC

v_call: TRBV11-2
cdr3_length: 13
clone_size: -
d_call: -
j_call: TRBJ1-5
cdr3_aa: CASSLFGGQPQHF
cdr3_nt: TGTGCCAGCAGCTTATTTGGGGGTCAGCCCCAGCATTTT

v_call: TRBV11-3
cdr3_length: 17
clone_size: -
d_call: TRBD1
j_call: TRBJ2-6
cdr3_aa: CASSRRTGASGANVLTF
cdr3_nt: TGTGCCAGCAGCCGAAGGACAGGAGCCTCTGGGGCCAACGTCCTGACTTTC

v_call: TRBV27
cdr3_length: 15
clone_size: -
d_call: TRBD1
j_call: TRBJ2-1
cdr3_aa: CASRLQGAIYNEQFF
cdr3_nt: TGTGCCAGCAGGTTACAGGGGGCGATCTACAATGAGCAGTTCTTC

v_call: TRBV6-1
cdr3_length: 15
clone_size: -
d_call: TRBD1
j_call: TRBJ1-2
cdr3_aa: CASTRDRGGYYGYTF
cdr3_nt: TGTGCCAGCACCCGGGACAGGGGAGGGTACTATGGCTACACCTTC

v_call: TRBV18
cdr3_length: 12
clone_size: -
d_call: TRBD1
j_call: TRBJ2-7
cdr3_aa: CASSGQGDEQYF
cdr3_nt: TGTGCCAGCTCAGGACAGGGGGACGAGCAGTACTTC

v_call: TRBV19
cdr3_length: 13
clone_size: -
d_call: TRBD2
j_call: TRBJ2-2
cdr3_aa: CASNSGRPGELFF
cdr3_nt: TGTGCCAGTAACAGCGGGAGGCCCGGGGAGCTGTTTTTT

v_call: TRBV7-9
cdr3_length: 15
clone_size: -
d_call: -
j_call: TRBJ1-2
cdr3_aa: CASSLAQAGWHGYTF
cdr3_nt: TGTGCCAGCAGCTTAGCGCAGGCCGGCTGGCATGGCTACACCTTC

v_call: TRBV6-1
cdr3_length: 13
clone_size: once
d_call: -
j_call: TRBJ1-1
cdr3_aa: CASRGRLNTEAFF
cdr3_nt: TGTGCCAGCAGGGGACGGCTGAACACTGAAGCTTTCTTT

v_call: TRBV10-1
cdr3_length: 13
clone_size: once
d_call: -
j_call: TRBJ2-5
cdr3_aa: CASSAGPQETQYF
cdr3_nt: TGCGCCAGCAGTGCGGGGCCCCAAGAGACCCAGTACTTC

v_call: TRBV9
cdr3_length: 15
clone_size: -
d_call: TRBD2
j_call: TRBJ2-1
cdr3_aa: CASSAGSGGYNEQFF
cdr3_nt: TGTGCCAGCAGCGCGGGAAGCGGGGGGTACAATGAGCAGTTCTTC

v_call: TRBV4-1
cdr3_length: 14
clone_size: -
d_call: -
j_call: TRBJ2-1
cdr3_aa: CASRGAGNYNEQFF
cdr3_nt: TGCGCCAGCCGGGGAGCGGGTAATTACAATGAGCAGTTCTTC

v_call: TRBV19
cdr3_length: 13
clone_size: once
d_call: -
j_call: TRBJ1-6
cdr3_aa: CASSMQGDSPLHF
cdr3_nt: TGTGCCAGTAGTATGCAGGGCGATTCACCCCTCCACTTT

v_call: TRBV20-1
cdr3_length: 11
clone_size: -
d_call: -
j_call: TRBJ2-7
cdr3_aa: CSAREIYEQYF
cdr3_nt: TGCAGTGCTAGGGAGATCTACGAGCAGTACTTC

v_call: TRBV28
cdr3_length: 17
clone_size: -
d_call: TRBD1
j_call: TRBJ2-4
cdr3_aa: CASSFSAGTGVRNIQYF
cdr3_nt: TGTGCCAGCAGCTTTTCTGCCGGGACAGGCGTTCGAAACATTCAGTACTTC

v_call: TRBV7-9
cdr3_length: 13
clone_size: -
d_call: -
j_call: TRBJ2-7
cdr3_aa: CASIPVGLNEQYF
cdr3_nt: TGTGCCAGCATCCCCGTCGGCTTAAACGAGCAGTACTTC

v_call: TRBV7-9
cdr3_length: 14
clone_size: -
d_call: -
j_call: TRBJ2-2
cdr3_aa: CASSKDSNTGELFF
cdr3_nt: TGTGCCAGCAGTAAGGACAGTAACACCGGGGAGCTGTTTTTT

v_call: TRBV9
cdr3_length: 15
clone_size: few
d_call: -
j_call: TRBJ1-6
cdr3_aa: CASSAEGHTNSPLHF
cdr3_nt: TGTGCCAGCAGCGCCGAGGGACACACTAATTCACCCCTCCACTTT

v_call: TRBV7-2
cdr3_length: 13
clone_size: -
d_call: -
j_call: TRBJ2-1
cdr3_aa: CASSLGLTNEQFF
cdr3_nt: TGTGCCAGCAGCTTAGGGCTAACAAATGAGCAGTTCTTC

v_call: TRBV7-8
cdr3_length: 16
clone_size: -
d_call: TRBD2
j_call: TRBJ2-3
cdr3_aa: CASSPFSGGPTDTQYF
cdr3_nt: TGTGCCAGCAGCCCTTTTAGCGGGGGACCCACAGATACGCAGTATTTT

v_call: TRBV19
cdr3_length: 13
clone_size: -
d_call: TRBD1
j_call: TRBJ1-5
cdr3_aa: CASSRQGTQPQHF
cdr3_nt: TGTGCCAGTAGTCGACAGGGAACTCAGCCCCAGCATTTT

v_call: TRBV30
cdr3_length: 12
clone_size: -
d_call: -
j_call: TRBJ1-5
cdr3_aa: CAWSRTGGPQHF
cdr3_nt: TGTGCCTGGAGTAGGACGGGCGGGCCCCAGCATTTT